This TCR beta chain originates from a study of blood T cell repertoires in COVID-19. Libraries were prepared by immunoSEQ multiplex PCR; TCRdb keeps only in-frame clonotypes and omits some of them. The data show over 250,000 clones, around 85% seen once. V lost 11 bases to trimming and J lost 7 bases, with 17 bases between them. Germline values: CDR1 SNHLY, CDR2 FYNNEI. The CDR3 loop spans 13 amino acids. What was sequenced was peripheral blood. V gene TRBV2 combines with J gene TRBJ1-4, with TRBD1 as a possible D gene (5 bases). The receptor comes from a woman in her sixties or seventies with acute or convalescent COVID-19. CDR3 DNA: TGTGCCGGGAAGACAGATGTGGTTGAAAAACTGTTTTTT. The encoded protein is CAGKTDVVEKLFF.